These 18 T cell receptor beta chains came from one sample sequenced in a study of T cell changes during pregnancy in multiple sclerosis. Here immunoSEQ multiplex PCR was the method, and the copy in TCRdb shows in-frame clones only, minus some. The sample lists approximately 100,000 clones, 91% occurring once. The source material was peripheral blood, sampled in the second trimester of pregnancy. These receptors all stem from a female donor with multiple sclerosis, enrolled in a pregnancy study.

The V and J genes are TRBV2 and TRBJ1-5; TRBD1 might be the D (6 bases). Trimming took 4 bases from V and 6 from J, leaving 19 bases between them. CDR3 length: 16 amino acids. Germline CDR1 SNHLY, CDR2 FYNNEI. The DNA for the CDR3 is TGTGCCAGCAGTGGGGGAGGGGGAGGGGTCGGTCAGCCCCAGCATTTT. It yields the protein CASSGGGGGVGQPQHF.

J is TRBJ1-4 and V is TRBV25-1; possible D gene TRBD1, 5 bases. CDR3 length: 16 amino acids. Germline V gene sequence: CDR1 MGHDK, CDR2 SYGVNS. V was clipped by 5 bases and J by 1 base, with 14 bases between them. In nucleotides, the CDR3 is TGTGCCAGCAGTACCCCCTCGGGGGGAACTAATGAAAAACTGTTTTTT. Its protein is CASSTPSGGTNEKLFF.

The J gene is TRBJ2-2, the V gene TRBV28; weak D call: TRBD1 (5 bases). The CDR3 is 15 residues long. From germline, CDR1 is MDHEN and CDR2 SYDVKM. V was trimmed by 3 bases and J by 7 bases, leaving 15 bases between them. Here the CDR3 reads CASSLGLLLNGELFF. The CDR3 region has the DNA TGTGCCAGCAGTTTGGGGCTACTACTGAACGGGGAGCTGTTTTTT.

The CDR3 protein is CASSGTGGSNQPQHF. CDR3 sequence (DNA): TGTGCCAGCAGTGGGACAGGGGGAAGCAATCAGCCCCAGCATTTT. V and J are TRBV28 and TRBJ1-5, with 11 nucleotides matching TRBD1. Germline loops: CDR1 MDHEN, CDR2 SYDVKM. The junction had 1 base not matched to a gene; V was cut back by 5 bases and J by 1 base. CDR3 size: 15 residues.

The gene calls are TRBV5-6 and TRBJ2-5; the D gene is possibly TRBD2 (6 bases). The V gene lost 4 bases and the J gene lost 4 bases, with 20 bases spanning the gap. The germline CDR1 and CDR2 sequences are SGHDT and YYEEEE. The CDR3 runs 16 residues. Written as DNA, the CDR3 is TGTGCCAGCAGCCTCGGGACGGGCCAAGCGGGAGAGACCCAGTACTTC. This translates into CASSLGTGQAGETQYF.

This chain joins TRBV27 and TRBJ2-5, with 10 bases fitting TRBD1. The CDR3 is 14 residues long. After removal of 5 bases from V and 2 bases from J, the junction contained 2 bases not matched to a gene. Germline V gene lookup returns CDR1 MNHEY and CDR2 SMNVEV (reference sequence). The CDR3 loop reads CASSLDRGQETQYF. The CDR3, as DNA: TGTGCCAGCAGTCTGGACAGGGGGCAAGAGACCCAGTACTTC.

This clone was found once. The J gene is TRBJ2-7, the V gene TRBV27; maybe TRBD1 (6 bases). Trimming stripped 6 bases from V and 1 base from J, with 10 bases between. This CDR3 has 13 residues. Per the germline V gene, CDR1 is MNHEY and CDR2 is SMNVEV (reference sequence). The CDR3 is CASSPGVSYEQYF. CDR3 DNA: TGTGCCAGCAGCCCAGGGGTTTCCTACGAGCAGTACTTC.

This clone was seen just once. V gene TRBV2 combines with J gene TRBJ2-1; D is perhaps TRBD2 (6 bases). Germline CDR1 and CDR2: SNHLY and FYNNEI. Deletions cut 1 base from V and 6 bases from J, with 16 bases between. The CDR3 is made up of 16 amino acids. In nucleotides, the CDR3 is TGTGCCAGCAGTGAAGGGATAACTAGCTTGGGCAATGAGCAGTTCTTC. Amino acids: CASSEGITSLGNEQFF. Full variable domain (outside the CDR3, taken from reference TRBV2 and TRBJ2-1): EPEVTQTPSHQVTQMGQEVILRCVPISNHLYFYWYRQILGQKVEFLVSFYNNEISEKSEIFDDQFSVERPDGSNFTLKIRSTKLEDSAMYFCASSEGITSLGNEQFFGPGTRLTVL.

The chain uses TRBV28 and TRBJ2-7, with 13 positions matching TRBD2. V dropped 7 bases and J dropped 1; count of bases not matched to a gene: 7. This CDR3 has 16 residues. Germline lookup yields CDR1 MDHEN and CDR2 SYDVKM. The CDR3 coding sequence is TGTGCCAGCACCTTGACACTAGCGGGAGGGTCCTACGAGCAGTACTTC. Its protein product is CASTLTLAGGSYEQYF.

The rearrangement uses TRBV5-6 and TRBJ2-3; 11 positions match TRBD2. The germline V gene encodes CDR1 SGHDT and CDR2 YYEEEE. The length of the CDR3 is 16 residues. With 4 bases clipped from V and 2 bases from J, the junction kept 6 bases outside the gene matches. The chain's CDR3 is CASSPVAGGPTDTQYF. CDR3 DNA sequence: TGTGCCAGCAGCCCGGTAGCGGGAGGGCCCACAGATACGCAGTATTTT.

A word on this clone: Germline is not matched at one junction end, which may reflect a read error. The chain is built from TRBV7-8 and TRBJ1-3; a possible D gene is TRBD1 (5 bases). The CDR3 covers 19 residues. Germline CDR1 is SGHVS and CDR2 is FQNEAQ. The CDR3 region is CASSLAGRLVWGTGNTIYF. CDR3 nucleotide sequence: TGTGCCAGCAGCTTAGCAGGTCGTCTGGTTTGGGGGACTGGGAACACCATATATTTT.

This chain links TRBV7-8 with TRBJ2-7, with 8 nucleotides matching TRBD2. The CDR3 sequence is 16 residues long. Germline lookup yields CDR1 SGHVS and CDR2 FQNEAQ. J lost 4 bases, V lost 1 base, and 9 bases had no gene match. The CDR3 loop is CASSLVVAGGPYEQYF. CDR3 in DNA: TGTGCCAGCAGCTTAGTGGTGGCGGGAGGCCCTTACGAGCAGTACTTC.

The chain carries TRBV10-3 and TRBJ1-1, with D hard to call. This CDR3 contains 16 residues. Germline CDR1 and CDR2: ENHRY and SYGVKD. Trimming pared 3 bases from V and 0 bases from J, leaving 14 bases between. The CDR3 sequence: CAISEKRSPMNTEAFF. CDR3 DNA sequence: TGTGCCATCAGTGAAAAGAGGTCACCCATGAACACTGAAGCTTTCTTT.

The genes are TRBV2 and TRBJ1-1; 7 positions match TRBD1. Germline CDR1 reads SNHLY; CDR2 reads FYNNEI. The CDR3 spans 15 residues. The trim removed 10 bases at V and 3 bases at J, leaving 14 bases unmatched. The CDR3 bases are TGTGCCATCCCGGCTAGGACAGGCTGGGACACTGAAGCTTTCTTT. This translates into CAIPARTGWDTEAFF.

Only one count was recorded for this clone. The V gene is TRBV7-8, the J gene TRBJ1-5, with TRBD1 matching 7 bases. Trimming at V came to 5 bases and at J to 4 bases, leaving 20 bases not matched to a gene. Per germline, CDR1 SGHVS and CDR2 FQNEAQ. The length of the CDR3 is 19 residues. CDR3 amino acids: CASSARDSLRRGLNQPQHF. CDR3 coding DNA: TGTGCCAGCAGCGCCCGGGACAGCCTGCGTCGGGGCTTAAATCAGCCCCAGCATTTT.

The chain has TRBV30 and TRBJ1-6; D call uncertain. Germline values: CDR1 GTSNPN, CDR2 SVGIG (reference sequence). The V end lost 2 bases, the J end lost 7 bases, and 9 bases lay between the germline ends. The CDR3 consists of 13 residues. The CDR3 here is CAWSTPGNSPLHF. CDR3 DNA: TGTGCCTGGAGTACCCCGGGGAATTCACCCCTCCACTTT. Full variable domain (outside the CDR3, taken from reference TRBV30 and TRBJ1-6): SQTIHQWPATLVQPVGSPLSLECTVEGTSNPNLYWYRQAAGRGLQLLFYSVGIGQISSEVPQNLSASRPQDRQFILSSKKLLLSDSGFYLCAWSTPGNSPLHFGNGTRLTVT.

The gene calls are TRBV6-1 and TRBJ1-5, with a tentative D call TRBD1 (5 bases). The CDR3 consists of 16 residues. CDR1 and CDR2 (germline): MNHNS, SASEGT. V shed 4 bases and J shed 5 bases, with 18 bases lying between them. CDR3 sequence: CASSGEAGLVHQPQHF. The CDR3 DNA follows: TGTGCCAGCAGTGGAGAAGCGGGGCTCGTCCATCAGCCCCAGCATTTT.

This chain links TRBV25-1 with TRBJ2-5; 9 bases fit TRBD1. This CDR3 spans 13 amino acids. J gave up 4 bases and V 6 bases, and 3 bases lay outside the gene matches. The germline V gene has CDR1 MGHDK and CDR2 SYGVNS. The CDR3 nucleotides are TGTGCCAGCAGGGGGACAGGGAGAGAGACCCAGTACTTC. Residues: CASRGTGRETQYF.